These T cell receptor beta chains were read from a single sample in a study of shared clonotypes between healthy human individuals. Some clones are missing from TCRdb's copy, which holds only in-frame ones; the method was immunoSEQ multiplex PCR. The sample has around 2.3 million clones, around 95% seen once. Sequenced sample: naive CD4+ T cells sorted from blood. The receptor source for this set is a man aged 18 to 29 in good health. Both conserved end residues are part of each CDR3. A D gene is named only where the DNA matches it firmly. Clone size appears in some rows only: once, few, many, or a class for an expanded clone.

v_gene,abundance,j_gene,d_gene,CDR3nt,CDR3aa
TRBV10-1,NA,TRBJ1-2,TRBD1,TGCGCCAGCAGCCCGGGACAGGGTGGCAACTATGGCTACACCTTC,CASSPGQGGNYGYTF
TRBV10-3,NA,TRBJ2-3,NA,TGTGCCACCGCGCCTAGCACAGATACGCAGTATTTT,CATAPSTDTQYF
TRBV6-5,NA,TRBJ2-5,TRBD1,TGTGCCAGCAGCCGCAGGGGGCCATTCGTGGAGACCCAGTACTTC,CASSRRGPFVETQYF
TRBV19,few,TRBJ1-6,NA,TGTGCCAGTAGTCCGGCAGGAGGGATAGCGTCACCCCTCCACTTT,CASSPAGGIASPLHF
TRBV25-1,once,TRBJ1-5,TRBD1,TGTGCCAGCTCGCTGGGACAGGGGGCGAATCAGCCCCAGCATTTT,CASSLGQGANQPQHF
TRBV19,NA,TRBJ1-3,NA,TGTGCCAGTCGATTCGGGGGCGGCTCTGGAAACACCATATATTTT,CASRFGGGSGNTIYF
TRBV27,NA,TRBJ2-7,NA,TGTGCCAGCAACGTCCGGGCCGGAGGTCCTTACGAGCAGTACTTC,CASNVRAGGPYEQYF
TRBV28,NA,TRBJ1-5,NA,TGTGCCAGCAGCCCATCGGGTCAGGGGTACACTCAGCCCCAGCATTTT,CASSPSGQGYTQPQHF
TRBV7-6,NA,TRBJ1-2,NA,TGTGCCAGCAGCTTAGGGGCACAGGCTTCTGGCTACACCTTC,CASSLGAQASGYTF
TRBV10-3,NA,TRBJ1-1,NA,TGTGCCATCAGTGTGGGGGTGAACACTGAAGCTTTCTTT,CAISVGVNTEAFF
TRBV28,NA,TRBJ1-2,NA,TGTGCCAGCAGTTTAACCGGGGCGGACGGATATGGCTACACCTTC,CASSLTGADGYGYTF
TRBV7-8,NA,TRBJ2-5,NA,TGTGCCAGCAGCCACCCGGAGGGGAAGGGGCTGGGGCAGACCCAGTACTTC,CASSHPEGKGLGQTQYF
TRBV5-1,NA,TRBJ2-2,NA,TGCGCCAGCAGCTTGGAAGGACACTACACCGGGGAGCTGTTTTTT,CASSLEGHYTGELFF
TRBV6-5,NA,TRBJ2-7,NA,TGTGCCAGCAGTTCCGATGCGGTTGGGGGGTACGAGCAGTACTTC,CASSSDAVGGYEQYF
TRBV6-1,NA,TRBJ1-5,NA,TGTGCCAGCAGTGCCTCCTGGGGGAGCAATCAGCCCCAGCATTTT,CASSASWGSNQPQHF
TRBV5-8,NA,TRBJ2-1,NA,TGTGCCAGCAGCTTGGATCACGTTCCGGGCAGAGAGCAGTTCTTC,CASSLDHVPGREQFF
TRBV7-8,NA,TRBJ1-6,NA,TGTGCCAGCAGGGACCGTAACTCGGGCGGGTCTAATTCACCCCTCCACTTT,CASRDRNSGGSNSPLHF
TRBV6-1,NA,TRBJ2-6,TRBD2,TGTGCCAGCAGTGAAACCCCTTTAGCGGGGGGGCTGTTAGGGGCCAACGTCCTGACTTTC,CASSETPLAGGLLGANVLTF
TRBV5-4,NA,TRBJ2-1,NA,TGTGCCAGCAGCTCGGACGTGGGTGAGCAGTTCTTC,CASSSDVGEQFF
TRBV6-1,NA,TRBJ2-7,TRBD2,TGTGCCAGCAGTGCGCTTGACGGGGGGAATTTTTACGAGCAGTACTTC,CASSALDGGNFYEQYF
TRBV6-5,NA,TRBJ2-7,TRBD1,TGTGCCAGCAGTGAGGACAGGGCCGAGACGCAGTACTTC,CASSEDRAETQYF
TRBV19,NA,TRBJ1-1,NA,TGTGCCAGTAGTCCGGCCTCGGCAGGGCGTGAAGCTTTCTTT,CASSPASAGREAFF
TRBV6-5,NA,TRBJ2-5,TRBD1,TGTGCCAGCAGTTTCGGGACAGGGAAAGAGACCCAGTACTTC,CASSFGTGKETQYF
TRBV29-1,NA,TRBJ2-1,NA,TGCAGCGTTGAGGGCGGGCAGGCCGCCTACAATGAGCAGTTCTTC,CSVEGGQAAYNEQFF
TRBV4-1,few,TRBJ1-1,NA,TGCGCCAGCAGCCAACTGGGGGACTTCGAAGCTTTCTTT,CASSQLGDFEAFF
TRBV30,NA,TRBJ2-1,TRBD2,TGTGCCTGGAGTGTTGGGGCTAGCGGGATTTACAATGAGCAGTTCTTC,CAWSVGASGIYNEQFF
TRBV5-4,NA,TRBJ2-1,TRBD2,TGTGCCACCCAAAAGGGGACTAGCGGGACATACAATGAGCAGTTCTTC,CATQKGTSGTYNEQFF
TRBV5-1,NA,TRBJ2-1,TRBD1,TGCGCCAGCGGCGGGACAGGGTCCCTCAATGAGCAGTTCTTC,CASGGTGSLNEQFF
TRBV27,NA,TRBJ2-3,NA,TGTGCCAGCAGTTTGGGCAGGGACACAGATACGCAGTATTTT,CASSLGRDTDTQYF
TRBV6-4,NA,TRBJ2-6,TRBD1,TGTGCCAGCACTAGGGACAGTGTCTCCGGGGCCAACGTCCTGACTTTC,CASTRDSVSGANVLTF
TRBV28,NA,TRBJ1-2,TRBD1,TGTGCCAGCAGTTTATCTCCCGGGACAGGGAGGGAAAATGGCTACACCTTC,CASSLSPGTGRENGYTF
TRBV28,NA,TRBJ1-5,NA,TGTGCCAGCAGTTTATCCAACACTAATCAGCCCCAGCATTTT,CASSLSNTNQPQHF
TRBV7-2,NA,TRBJ1-1,NA,TGTGCCAGCAGCTTATTTGCAGGGGCCATGAACACTGAAGCTTTCTTT,CASSLFAGAMNTEAFF
TRBV9,NA,TRBJ2-7,TRBD2,TGTGCCAGCAGCGTAACGGGAGGCACCTCCTACGAGCAGTACTTC,CASSVTGGTSYEQYF
TRBV7-2,NA,TRBJ2-4,TRBD1,TGTGCCAGCAGCAGGGCGTCCGGGACAGAAAACATTCAGTACTTC,CASSRASGTENIQYF
TRBV28,NA,TRBJ2-7,NA,TGTGCCAGCAGTCCGGAGACAACTATTGGGCAGTACTTC,CASSPETTIGQYF
TRBV18,once,TRBJ2-7,TRBD1,TGTGCCAGCTCACAACAGCGAACAGGGGGCGACGAGCAGTACTTC,CASSQQRTGGDEQYF
TRBV6-1,NA,TRBJ2-3,NA,TGTGCCAGCAGTGAAGTAGGGGGAGGGGATACGCAGTATTTT,CASSEVGGGDTQYF
TRBV6-1,NA,TRBJ2-5,TRBD1,TGTGCCAGCAGTAAGGGACAGGGTGGCCAAGAGACCCAGTACTTC,CASSKGQGGQETQYF
TRBV9,once,TRBJ2-2,NA,TGTGCCAGCAGCCCGCGAACGGGGCACGCGAACACCGGGGAGCTGTTTTTT,CASSPRTGHANTGELFF
TRBV5-4,NA,TRBJ1-2,TRBD1,TGTGCCAGCAGCCGACAGGGGGGCTCTATTAACTATGGCTACACCTTC,CASSRQGGSINYGYTF
TRBV5-1,NA,TRBJ2-7,NA,TGCGCCAGCCCTGTCTACGAGCAGTACTTC,CASPVYEQYF
TRBV28,NA,TRBJ2-5,TRBD1,TGTGCCAGCAGTCCGTGGACAGGGGGGGATGCGGAGACCCAGTACTTC,CASSPWTGGDAETQYF
TRBV6-1,NA,TRBJ2-7,TRBD1,TGTGCCAGCAGTGGCCCCGGGACAGGGGCCTACGAGCAGTACTTC,CASSGPGTGAYEQYF
TRBV5-5,NA,TRBJ2-7,TRBD2,TGTGCCAGCAGCTTGGGGCAGGGGAATATAGGTAGCGGGATTCCCTACGAGCAGTACTTC,CASSLGQGNIGSGIPYEQYF
TRBV28,NA,TRBJ2-7,NA,TGTGCCAGCAATTTTAATCCCAACGGAAGTAACCCTTCCTACGAGCAGTACTTC,CASNFNPNGSNPSYEQYF
TRBV2,NA,TRBJ2-1,NA,TGTGCCAGCAGTCAAGGAGGGGGACCTCAGGACAATGAGCAGTTCTTC,CASSQGGGPQDNEQFF
TRBV2,NA,TRBJ2-7,TRBD2,TGTGCCTTTTTTAGCGGGAGATCAATCTACGAGCAGTACTTC,CAFFSGRSIYEQYF
TRBV7-2,NA,TRBJ2-7,NA,TGTGCCAGCAGCTCTTGGGGGGGGCCCGCCTACGAGCAGTACTTC,CASSSWGGPAYEQYF
TRBV10-3,NA,TRBJ1-5,TRBD1,TGTGCCATCAGTGACCCCAATTCAGGGGGAGGACAGCCCCAGCATTTT,CAISDPNSGGGQPQHF
TRBV2,once,TRBJ2-3,TRBD2,TGTGCCAGCATGGTAGGACTAGGAACCGATACGCAGTATTTT,CASMVGLGTDTQYF
TRBV11-2,once,TRBJ2-3,TRBD1,TGTGCCAGCAGCCTCGGACAGGTCTCAGATACGCAGTATTTT,CASSLGQVSDTQYF
TRBV25-1,NA,TRBJ1-6,TRBD1,TGTGCCTGTACTGGGGGACAGAAAAATTCACCCCTCCACTTT,CACTGGQKNSPLHF
TRBV30,NA,TRBJ2-5,NA,TGTGCCTGGAGCGGGGGTTATATGGAGACCCAGTACTTC,CAWSGGYMETQYF
TRBV6-5,NA,TRBJ1-3,NA,TGTGCCAGCAGCAACAGGGTTTCTGGAAACACCATATATTTT,CASSNRVSGNTIYF
TRBV28,NA,TRBJ2-1,NA,TGTGCCAGCAGTTTATGGGGGAGCTCCTACAATGAGCAGTTCTTC,CASSLWGSSYNEQFF
TRBV4-1,NA,TRBJ1-1,NA,TGCGCCAGCAGCCAAGGTCGAAGGGGGTCTATGGACACTGAAGCTTTCTTT,CASSQGRRGSMDTEAFF
TRBV5-4,NA,TRBJ1-6,NA,TGTGCCAGCAGCTTGGGTCTTGGGGGGCGAGCGGATTCACCCCTCCACTTT,CASSLGLGGRADSPLHF
TRBV2,NA,TRBJ2-7,TRBD1,TGTGCCAGCAGCTCCGGGACAGCTTACGAGCAGTACTTC,CASSSGTAYEQYF
TRBV13,NA,TRBJ1-4,NA,TGTGCCAGCAGCTACCGATCGACAGGACTGAATGAAAAACTGTTTTTT,CASSYRSTGLNEKLFF